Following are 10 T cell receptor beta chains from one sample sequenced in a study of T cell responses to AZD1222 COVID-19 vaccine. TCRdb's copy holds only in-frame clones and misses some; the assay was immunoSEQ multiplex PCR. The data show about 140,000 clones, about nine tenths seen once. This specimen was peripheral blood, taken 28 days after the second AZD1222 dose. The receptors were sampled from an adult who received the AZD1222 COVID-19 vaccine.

CDR3 in DNA: TGTGCCAGCAGCCAAGAAGGGGGCAGGGGCAATCAGCCCCAGCATTTT. Translating it yields CASSQEGGRGNQPQHF. The chain uses TRBV3-1 (or the pseudogene TRBV3-2) and TRBJ1-5, with 7 nucleotides matching TRBD1. The germline V gene has CDR1 LGHDT and CDR2 YNNKEL (reference sequence). The CDR3 is 16 amino acids. The V segment lost 0 bases and the J segment 2 bases; nucleotides outside the gene matches: 4.

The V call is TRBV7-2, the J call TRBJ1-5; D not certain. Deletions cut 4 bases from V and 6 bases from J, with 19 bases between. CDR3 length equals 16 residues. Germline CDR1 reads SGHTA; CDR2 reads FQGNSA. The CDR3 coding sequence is TGTGCCAGCAGCTCCCACTTCGTAGGCTCAGGTCAGCCCCAGCATTTT. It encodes CASSSHFVGSGQPQHF.

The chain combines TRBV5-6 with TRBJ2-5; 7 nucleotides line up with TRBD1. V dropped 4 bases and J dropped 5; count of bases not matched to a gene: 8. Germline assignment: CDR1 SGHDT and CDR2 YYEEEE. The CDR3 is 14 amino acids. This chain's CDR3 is CASSRGDRDETQYF. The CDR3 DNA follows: TGTGCCAGCAGCCGAGGGGACAGAGACGAGACCCAGTACTTC.

CDR3 sequence reads: CASSLLAGVPETQYF. The CDR3 DNA sequence: TGTGCCAGCAGTTTACTAGCGGGAGTACCCGAGACCCAGTACTTC. The V gene is TRBV27, the J gene TRBJ2-5; 10 bases are a match to TRBD2. The CDR3 extends over 15 amino acids. Per germline, CDR1 MNHEY and CDR2 SMNVEV (reference sequence). Trimming removed 2 bases from V and 5 bases from J; junction bases left unmatched: 5.

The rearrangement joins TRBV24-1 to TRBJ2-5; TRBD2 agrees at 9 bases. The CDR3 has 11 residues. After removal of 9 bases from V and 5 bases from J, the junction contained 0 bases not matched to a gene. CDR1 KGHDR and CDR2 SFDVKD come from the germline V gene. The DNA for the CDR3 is TGTGCCACCGGACTAGCGGAGACCCAGTACTTC. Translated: CATGLAETQYF.

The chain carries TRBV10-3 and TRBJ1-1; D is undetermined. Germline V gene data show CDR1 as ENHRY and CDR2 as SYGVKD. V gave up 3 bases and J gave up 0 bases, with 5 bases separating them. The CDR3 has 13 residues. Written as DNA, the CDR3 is TGTGCCATCAGTGACAGCATGAACACTGAAGCTTTCTTT. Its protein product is CAISDSMNTEAFF.

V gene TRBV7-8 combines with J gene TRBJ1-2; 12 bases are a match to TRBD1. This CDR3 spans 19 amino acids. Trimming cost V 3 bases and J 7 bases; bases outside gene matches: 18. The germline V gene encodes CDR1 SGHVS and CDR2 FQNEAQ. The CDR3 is CASSFPRTGTGGVGAGYTF. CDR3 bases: TGTGCCAGCAGCTTTCCAAGGACCGGGACAGGGGGCGTCGGGGCTGGCTACACCTTC.

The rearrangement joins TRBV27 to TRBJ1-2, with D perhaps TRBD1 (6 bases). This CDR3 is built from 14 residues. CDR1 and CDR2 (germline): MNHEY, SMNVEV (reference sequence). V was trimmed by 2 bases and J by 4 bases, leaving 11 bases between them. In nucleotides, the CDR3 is TGTGCCAGCAGTTTAGTGGGGGGCAGCTATGGCTACACCTTC. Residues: CASSLVGGSYGYTF.

CDR3 nucleotides: TGTGCCAGCAGTCTGGACAGGGACTACGAGCAGTACTTC. It codes for CASSLDRDYEQYF. The rearrangement joins TRBV27 to TRBJ2-7; 8 bases match TRBD1. Germline V gene lookup returns CDR1 MNHEY and CDR2 SMNVEV (reference sequence). J lost 3 bases, V lost 5 bases, and 3 bases had no gene match. CDR3 size: 13 residues.

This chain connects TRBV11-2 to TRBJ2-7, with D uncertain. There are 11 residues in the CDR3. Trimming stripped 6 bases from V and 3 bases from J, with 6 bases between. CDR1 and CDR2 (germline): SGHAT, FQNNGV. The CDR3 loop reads CASSFYYEQYF. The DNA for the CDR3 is TGTGCCAGCAGTTTCTACTACGAGCAGTACTTC. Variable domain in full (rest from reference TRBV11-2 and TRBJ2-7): EAGVAQSPRYKIIEKRQSVAFWCNPISGHATLYWYQQILGQGPKLLIQFQNNGVVDDSQLPKDRFSAERLKGVDSTLKIQPAKLEDSAVYLCASSFYYEQYFGPGTRLTVT.